These 8 T cell receptor beta chains originate from one sample sequenced in a study of blood T cell repertoires in COVID-19. Sequencing was performed with immunoSEQ multiplex PCR; in TCRdb, only in-frame clones are kept and a portion is missing. The table includes approximately 150,000 clones, roughly 80% detected once. The source material was PBMCs or T cells enriched from blood (not recorded which). The receptors were sampled from a woman aged 40-49 years with acute COVID-19.

V gene TRBV27 combines with J gene TRBJ2-1, with 8 bases aligning to TRBD2. Germline V gives CDR1 MNHEY, CDR2 SMNVEV (reference sequence). The CDR3 sequence is 17 residues long. Trimming removed 5 bases from V and 3 bases from J; junction bases left unmatched: 12. DNA for the CDR3: TGTGCCAGCAGTCCCAGGTGGGGACGGGAGGGCTACAATGAGCAGTTCTTC. Its protein is CASSPRWGREGYNEQFF.

This clone was recorded many times. V and J are TRBV10-3 and TRBJ2-1; 14 bases fit TRBD2. Germline lookup yields CDR1 ENHRY and CDR2 SYGVKD. The CDR3 has 13 residues. With V trimmed by 4 bases and J by 15 bases, 5 bases remained unmatched. CDR3 DNA: TGTGCCATCAGTGGGGGACTAGCGGGAGAGGCGTTCTTC. Encoded protein: CAISGGLAGEAFF.

The chain joins TRBV3-1 (or the pseudogene TRBV3-2) to TRBJ1-2; the match to TRBD1 covers 9 bases. The CDR3 runs 14 residues. The V and J ends lost 4 bases and 5 bases, in that order; junction bases with no gene match: 5. Germline V CDR1 and CDR2: LGHDT, YNNKEL (reference sequence). Here the CDR3 DNA reads TGTGCCAGCAGCCCAAGGGACAGGGTATATGGCTACACCTTC. Translation gives CASSPRDRVYGYTF.

V gene TRBV7-8 combines with J gene TRBJ1-1; possibly TRBD1 for D (6 bases). Trimming took 3 bases from V and 0 from J, leaving 17 bases between them. Germline CDR1 and CDR2: SGHVS and FQNEAQ. The CDR3 covers 17 residues. CDR3 nucleotide sequence: TGTGCCAGCAGCTTGTGGGGGGGCAGAGCCATGAACACTGAAGCTTTCTTT. As protein: CASSLWGGRAMNTEAFF. The whole variable domain, filled in from reference TRBV7-8 and TRBJ1-1, reads GAGVSQSPRYKVAKRGQDVALRCDPISGHVSLFWYQQALGQGPEFLTYFQNEAQLDKSGLPSDRFFAERPEGSVSTLKIQRTQQEDSAVYLCASSLWGGRAMNTEAFFGQGTRLTVV.

V and J are TRBV14 and TRBJ1-1, with D maybe TRBD1 (5 bases). This CDR3 has 14 residues. Trimming shortened V by 0 bases and J by 4 bases, and 9 bases separated the two germline ends. CDR1 SGHDN and CDR2 FVKESK come from the germline V gene. The CDR3 reads CASSQDFGGTEAFF. Written as DNA, the CDR3 is TGTGCCAGCAGCCAAGATTTCGGGGGCACTGAAGCTTTCTTT.

This clone has only one observation. The rearrangement links TRBV7-8 to TRBJ2-1; 11 positions match TRBD2. Germline assignment: CDR1 SGHVS and CDR2 FQNEAQ. With 1 base clipped from V and 7 bases from J, the junction kept 6 bases outside the gene matches. This CDR3 has 16 amino acids. CDR3 sequence: CASSLVVSGRGNEQFF. CDR3 nucleotide sequence: TGTGCCAGCAGCTTAGTAGTTAGCGGGAGGGGAAATGAGCAGTTCTTC.

The J gene is TRBJ2-2, the V gene TRBV11-3, with 10 bases lining up with TRBD2. Germline V gene lookup returns CDR1 SGHNT and CDR2 YENEEA. J lost 7 bases, V lost 3 bases, and 14 bases had no gene match. The CDR3 covers 18 residues. Written as DNA, the CDR3 is TGTGCCAGCAGCTTTCGAGGGGTAGCGGGAGGTCAGGGCGGGGAGCTGTTTTTT. Its protein is CASSFRGVAGGQGGELFF.

This clone was seen more than once but under ten times. The gene calls are TRBV7-3 and TRBJ2-5, with TRBD2 identical over 10 bases. The CDR3 covers 15 residues. V gave up 5 bases and J gave up 2 bases; unmatched junction bases: 5. Germline V lookup: CDR1 SGHTA, CDR2 FQGTGA. CDR3 DNA sequence: TGTGCCAGCAGCCAAGCGGGAGGGACACAAGAGACCCAGTACTTC. This translates into CASSQAGGTQETQYF.